These 11 T cell receptor beta chains came from one sample sequenced in a study of T cell changes during pregnancy in multiple sclerosis. Measured with immunoSEQ multiplex PCR; TCRdb has only the in-frame clones, and not every one. The sample holds tens of thousands of clones, approximately 94% seen once. This sample comprised CD4+ T cells from peripheral blood mononuclear cells, obtained in the second trimester of pregnancy. The source of these receptors is a female donor with multiple sclerosis, enrolled in a pregnancy study.

On this clone: This is likely a read error, given that the CDR3 carries no conserved phenylalanine or tryptophan at its end. V usage is TRBV29-1 and J usage is TRBJ1-6; D is uncertain. The CDR3 runs to 13 residues. CDR1 and CDR2 from the germline V gene are SQVTM and ANQGSEA. V lost 4 bases to trimming and J lost 0 bases, with 4 bases between them. The CDR3 DNA is TGCAGCGTTGGGAGCTCCTATAATTCACCCCTCCACCTT. Translation gives CSVGSSYNSPLHL.

This chain links TRBV11-2 with TRBJ1-4; TRBD1 is a possible D gene (5 bases). Germline lookup yields CDR1 SGHAT and CDR2 FQNNGV. The CDR3 contains 17 residues. The V end lost 1 base, the J end lost 0 bases, and 12 bases lay between the germline ends. CDR3 sequence (DNA): TGTGCCAGCAGCTTAGGTTTCGGGGGTGCAACTAATGAAAAACTGTTTTTT. Its translation: CASSLGFGGATNEKLFF.

V usage is TRBV6-5 and J usage is TRBJ2-3; 10 bases agree with TRBD2. With 7 bases clipped from V and 5 bases from J, the junction kept 9 bases outside the gene matches. Germline V gene data show CDR1 as MNHEY and CDR2 as SVGAGI. The CDR3 consists of 15 residues. The CDR3 sequence is CASTAERGGLDTQYF. CDR3 DNA sequence: TGTGCCAGCACTGCGGAGCGGGGGGGTTTAGATACGCAGTATTTT.

This chain connects TRBV30 to TRBJ1-4; D gene ambiguous. The CDR3 is 15 amino acids. V lost 0 bases and J lost 5, with 13 bases in between. The V gene's germline CDR1 is GTSNPN and CDR2 SVGIG (reference sequence). The CDR3: CAWSVQGGWNEKLFF. CDR3 sequence (DNA): TGTGCCTGGAGTGTACAAGGAGGGTGGAATGAAAAACTGTTTTTT. Combining the CDR3 with reference TRBV30 and TRBJ1-4 gives the whole variable domain SQTIHQWPATLVQPVGSPLSLECTVEGTSNPNLYWYRQAAGRGLQLLFYSVGIGQISSEVPQNLSASRPQDRQFILSSKKLLLSDSGFYLCAWSVQGGWNEKLFFGSGTQLSVL.

The chain links TRBV4-2 to TRBJ1-2; no clear D gene. The CDR3 loop spans 14 amino acids. Trimming shortened V by 0 bases and J by 4 bases, and 9 bases separated the two germline ends. CDR1 and CDR2 (germline): LGHNA, YNFKEQ. CDR3 nucleotide sequence: TGTGCCAGCAGCCAAGACAGATCGGGCTATGGCTACACCTTC. Residues: CASSQDRSGYGYTF.

The chain is built from TRBV6-4 and TRBJ2-3; D might be TRBD2 (5 bases). CDR3 size: 14 residues. V lost 6 bases and J lost 2, with 12 bases in between. Per the germline V gene, CDR1 is MRHNA and CDR2 is SNTAGT. CDR3 region: CASSRGLYTDTQYF. CDR3 bases: TGTGCCAGCAGCCGAGGACTGTACACAGATACGCAGTATTTT.

A single count supports this clone. This rearrangement joins TRBV6-1 to TRBJ2-3; D call uncertain. Germline CDR1 and CDR2: MNHNS and SASEGT. The CDR3 contains 14 residues. V was cut by 7 bases and J by 5 bases, with 16 bases left in between. CDR3 DNA: TGTGCCAGCACCCGAACCCTTAGCCTAGATACGCAGTATTTT. It specifies CASTRTLSLDTQYF.

The V call is TRBV6-6, the J call TRBJ2-5, with TRBD2 as a possible D gene (5 bases). V shed 6 bases and J shed 7 bases, with 21 bases lying between them. CDR1 is MNHNY, CDR2 SVGAGI, per germline (reference sequence). The CDR3 runs to 15 residues. This chain's CDR3 is CASRPGGPFEGTQYF. The CDR3 DNA follows: TGTGCCAGCAGACCTGGCGGGCCGTTTGAGGGGACCCAGTACTTC.

Here the CDR3 reads CASSLRPGAHNSPLHF. In DNA form, the CDR3 reads TGCGCCAGCAGCCTAAGGCCAGGGGCCCACAATTCACCCCTCCACTTT. V usage is TRBV4-3 and J usage is TRBJ1-6; D possibly corresponds to TRBD1 (6 bases). CDR3 length: 16 amino acids. Germline CDR1 reads LGHNA; CDR2 reads YSLEER. Trimming took 4 bases from V and 7 from J, leaving 17 bases between them.

The chain employs TRBV4-3 and TRBJ2-5, with 7 bases fitting TRBD2. The ends lost 1 base at V and 3 bases at J; junction bases unmatched: 5. Germline CDR1 LGHNA, CDR2 YSLEER. The CDR3 contains 15 residues. As DNA, the CDR3 is TGCGCCAGCAGCCAAGGGGGAGGGGAGGAAGAGACCCAGTACTTC. Translated, it gives CASSQGGGEEETQYF.

The chain is built from TRBV9 and TRBJ1-4; D remains unclear. The CDR3 sequence is 14 residues long. The germline V gene has CDR1 SGDLS and CDR2 YYNGEE. V was clipped by 0 bases and J by 3 bases, with 6 bases between them. The CDR3 DNA is TGTGCCAGCAGCGTAGGGCAAGCTAATGAAAAACTGTTTTTT. It yields the protein CASSVGQANEKLFF. Complete variable domain (other parts from reference TRBV9 and TRBJ1-4): DSGVTQTPKHLITATGQRVTLRCSPRSGDLSVYWYQQSLDQGLQFLIQYYNGEERAKGNILERFSAQQFPDLHSELNLSSLELGDSALYFCASSVGQANEKLFFGSGTQLSVL.